The 31 T cell receptor beta chains below come from one sample, sequenced in a study of graft-versus-host responses after intestinal transplantation (dated by TCRdb to the early 2020s). The meaning of the sample's time point label: cells obtained before transplantation from donor or recipient. What these receptors recognize is not known. The library was built by means of the immunoSEQ multiplex PCR assay. This is the immuneACCESS table as TCRdb keeps it, with only in-frame sequences that have V and J called. A part of the clones is gone; compared with another copy, unresolved V genes explain less than half, and the rest is unexplained. The sample table contains over 85,000 clones; only one count was recorded for less than 95% of them. The top ten clonotypes cover roughly 0.2% of the sample. Sequencing used unstimulated CD4+ T cells sorted from spleen or lymph node cells, obtained before transplant. The receptors were gathered from a human donor who was the organ donor for an intestinal transplant.

V usage is TRBV10-3 and J usage is TRBJ2-5; D might be TRBD2 (6 bases). The V gene's germline CDR1 is ENHRY and CDR2 SYGVKD. V was clipped by 0 bases and J by 7 bases, with 12 bases between them. The CDR3 contains 14 residues. CDR3 sequence reads: CAISESTGDRTQYF. As DNA, the CDR3 is TGTGCCATCAGTGAGTCAACGGGGGATAGGACCCAGTACTTC.

This chain joins TRBV7-2 and TRBJ2-1, with a weak D call TRBD2 (6 bases). V was cut by 0 bases and J by 9 bases, with 12 bases left in between. The CDR3 totals 14 residues. Per the germline V gene, CDR1 is SGHTA and CDR2 is FQGNSA. The CDR3 nucleotides are TGTGCCAGCAGCTTAGCATTTGGGGGGAGTGAGCAGTTCTTC. Its protein is CASSLAFGGSEQFF.

The J gene is TRBJ1-1, the V gene TRBV7-2; D may be TRBD1 (5 bases). The CDR3 has 13 amino acids. The germline gives CDR1 SGHTA, CDR2 FQGNSA. The V and J ends lost 5 bases and 1 base respectively, with 8 bases between them. The CDR3 coding sequence is TGTGCCAGCAGCCTTACAGGGAACACTGAAGCTTTCTTT. It codes for CASSLTGNTEAFF.

The chain carries TRBV7-3 and TRBJ2-2; D possibly uses TRBD1 or TRBD2 (6 bases each). V was clipped by 2 bases and J by 2 bases, with 15 bases between them. From germline, CDR1 is SGHTA and CDR2 FQGTGA. The CDR3 contains 17 residues. This CDR3 is CASSLVGRGHNTGELFF. The CDR3 bases are TGTGCCAGCAGCTTAGTGGGGCGGGGACACAACACCGGGGAGCTGTTTTTT. The full variable domain, with the rest looked up from reference TRBV7-3 and TRBJ2-2, is GAGVSQTPSNKVTEKGKYVELRCDPISGHTALYWYRQSLGQGPEFLIYFQGTGAADDSGLPNDRFFAVRPEGSVSTLKIQRTERGDSAVYLCASSLVGRGHNTGELFFGEGSRLTVL.

The chain joins TRBV6-6 to TRBJ2-3; TRBD1 matches at 8 bases. Germline V CDR1 and CDR2: MNHNY, SVGAGI (reference sequence). The ends lost 6 bases at V and 0 bases at J; junction bases unmatched: 8. The CDR3 consists of 16 residues. The CDR3 nucleotides read TGTGCCAGCAGGCTGATCTGGACAGGGAGCACAGATACGCAGTATTTT. It encodes CASRLIWTGSTDTQYF.

CDR3 sequence (DNA): TGTGCCAGCAGTTACCCTACAGGGTCCGGCGGCACTGAAGCTTTCTTT. Translation: CASSYPTGSGGTEAFF. The chain recombines TRBV6-6 with TRBJ1-1; TRBD1 is a possible D gene (6 bases). Trimming removed 2 bases at V and 4 bases at J, with 17 bases between. CDR3 length: 16 amino acids. Germline CDR1 reads MNHNY; CDR2 reads SVGAGI (reference sequence).

The CDR3 is CASRLTGGFSYNSPLHF. Written as DNA, the CDR3 is TGTGCCAGCCGGCTTACGGGGGGCTTCTCCTATAATTCACCCCTCCACTTT. The chain recombines TRBV27 with TRBJ1-6; weak D call: TRBD1 (6 bases). Germline CDR1 is MNHEY and CDR2 is SMNVEV (reference sequence). This CDR3 contains 17 residues. The V end lost 8 bases, the J end lost 0 bases, and 17 bases lay between the germline ends.

The chain employs TRBV5-6 and TRBJ1-5; D is perhaps TRBD1 (6 bases). The ends were cut back, 0 bases at V and 1 base at J, with 14 bases in the middle. This CDR3 contains 17 residues. The germline V gene encodes CDR1 SGHDT and CDR2 YYEEEE. The CDR3 is CASSLGRGARSNQPQHF. CDR3 DNA sequence: TGTGCCAGCAGCTTGGGCAGGGGTGCTCGGAGCAATCAGCCCCAGCATTTT.

The rearrangement links TRBV27 to TRBJ2-5; unclear D gene. This CDR3 spans 14 amino acids. Per germline, CDR1 MNHEY and CDR2 SMNVEV (reference sequence). V gave up 5 bases and J gave up 1 base, with 11 bases separating them. Written as DNA, the CDR3 is TGTGCCAGCAGTCCCCGGACCTTCCAAGAGACCCAGTACTTC. Encoded protein: CASSPRTFQETQYF.

J is TRBJ2-3 and V is TRBV7-2; D is possibly TRBD1 (6 bases). Trimming shortened V by 7 bases and J by 2 bases, and 13 bases separated the two germline ends. CDR1 is SGHTA and CDR2 is FQGNSA in the germline V gene. The length of the CDR3 is 14 residues. The CDR3 spells CASTIDRTTDTQYF. CDR3 nucleotides: TGTGCCAGCACTATAGACAGGACCACAGATACGCAGTATTTT.

The chain combines TRBV5-1 with TRBJ1-1, with D unclear. V was cut by 2 bases and J by 5 bases, with 19 bases left in between. This CDR3 region has 16 residues. The germline CDR1 and CDR2 sequences are SGHRS and YFSETQ. CDR3 sequence reads: CASSLNSVSPGTEAFF. CDR3 bases: TGCGCCAGCAGCTTAAATAGCGTTTCACCGGGGACTGAAGCTTTCTTT.

The J gene is TRBJ1-1, the V gene TRBV5-1; 8 nucleotides line up with TRBD1. This CDR3 is 14 amino acids long. Germline trimming cut 1 base from V and 4 bases from J; bases unmatched to any gene: 3. Germline loops: CDR1 SGHRS, CDR2 YFSETQ. The CDR3 region has the DNA TGCGCCAGCAGCTTGACAGGGGGGAGCACTGAAGCTTTCTTT. Amino acids: CASSLTGGSTEAFF.

The chain combines TRBV5-1 with TRBJ2-7; 11 nucleotides line up with TRBD2. Germline V gene lookup returns CDR1 SGHRS and CDR2 YFSETQ. CDR3 length: 15 amino acids. V dropped 3 bases and J dropped 2; count of bases not matched to a gene: 4. The CDR3 reads CASSYISGGAYEQYF. Here the CDR3 DNA reads TGCGCCAGCAGCTATATTAGCGGGGGGGCCTACGAGCAGTACTTC.

V usage is TRBV27 and J usage is TRBJ2-4, with TRBD2 matching 7 bases. Germline CDR1 reads MNHEY; CDR2 reads SMNVEV (reference sequence). The trim removed 4 bases at V and 3 bases at J, leaving 6 bases unmatched. The CDR3 loop spans 15 amino acids. The DNA of the CDR3 is TGTGCCAGCAGTTCCCCTTCTAGCGGCAAAAACATTCAGTACTTC. Its protein product is CASSSPSSGKNIQYF.

The chain has TRBV4-3 and TRBJ2-3, with D perhaps matching TRBD2 (6 bases). V was shortened by 4 bases and J by 0 bases, with 14 bases between the two germline ends. The CDR3 consists of 16 residues. The germline CDR1 and CDR2 sequences are LGHNA and YSLEER. The CDR3 coding sequence is TGCGCCAGCAGCCCGATGGCCGGGACTAGCACAGATACGCAGTATTTT. Amino acids: CASSPMAGTSTDTQYF.

As regards this clone: Mismatch with germline at one junction end may stem from a read error. V and J are TRBV9 and TRBJ2-2; D possibly uses TRBD1 or TRBD2 (6 bases each). The CDR3 is 13 residues long. From germline, CDR1 is SGDLS and CDR2 YYNGEE. DNA of the CDR3: TGTGCCAGCAAGGGGGGCGAACCCGGGGAGCCGTTTTTT. This sequence encodes CASKGGEPGEPFF.

The rearrangement links TRBV28 to TRBJ2-3; TRBD1 matches 7 bases. V trimming: 6 bases; J trimming: 1 base; junction bases outside the gene matches: 13. CDR1 and CDR2 from the germline V gene are MDHEN and SYDVKM. The CDR3 totals 17 residues. CDR3 in DNA: TGTGCCAGCAGCGAATACAGGGGCCGAATCGGCACAGATACGCAGTATTTT. It encodes CASSEYRGRIGTDTQYF.

The CDR3 region is CASSQALVGGGALNEQFF. Written as DNA, the CDR3 is TGCGCCAGCAGCCAAGCGTTGGTAGGCGGGGGGGCTCTCAATGAGCAGTTCTTC. The chain links TRBV4-3 to TRBJ2-1; 9 positions match TRBD2. Germline CDR1 LGHNA, CDR2 YSLEER. The length of the CDR3 is 18 residues. J lost 6 bases, V lost 1 base, and 13 bases had no gene match.

This chain connects TRBV4-2 to TRBJ2-1; 9 bases are a match to TRBD2. The CDR3 totals 18 residues. Germline V lookup: CDR1 LGHNA, CDR2 YNFKEQ. V was clipped by 3 bases and J by 10 bases; unmatched bases: 19. CDR3 loop: CASSHLRGEASGAGEQFF. CDR3 nucleotides: TGTGCCAGCAGCCACCTCAGGGGAGAGGCTAGCGGGGCCGGGGAGCAGTTCTTC.

This chain links TRBV29-1 with TRBJ2-3; TRBD2 matches at 9 bases. The V segment lost 7 bases and the J segment 6 bases; nucleotides outside the gene matches: 8. The CDR3 is 13 residues long. Germline assignment: CDR1 SQVTM and CDR2 ANQGSEA. CDR3 sequence (DNA): TGCAGCGGGACCGCCGGGACTAGCGATACGCAGTATTTT. Residues: CSGTAGTSDTQYF.

The rearrangement uses TRBV21-1 and TRBJ2-7. TRBV21-1 is reported as a pseudogene. The CDR3 spans 14 residues. CDR3 bases: TGTGCCAGCAGCAAAGATGCCCGTTCCTACGAGCAGTACTTC. Protein: CASSKDARSYEQYF.

The rearrangement joins TRBV28 to TRBJ1-2; no clear D. CDR1 and CDR2 from the germline V gene are MDHEN and SYDVKM. The CDR3 covers 12 residues. Trimming shortened V by 1 base and J by 4 bases, and 4 bases separated the two germline ends. The CDR3 DNA reads as TGTGCCAGCAGTTTATCTGCCTATGGCTACACCTTC. Its translation is CASSLSAYGYTF.

The chain uses TRBV18 and TRBJ1-5, with 8 bases lining up with TRBD1. From germline, CDR1 is KGHSH and CDR2 LQKENI. J was trimmed by 4 bases and V by 4 bases; bases with no gene match: 3. The CDR3 runs 14 residues. For the CDR3, the DNA is TGTGCCAGCTCACTGGACAGGGAGAATCAGCCCCAGCATTTT. This translates into CASSLDRENQPQHF.

V is TRBV6-1 and J is TRBJ1-2, with D maybe TRBD1 (6 bases). The CDR3 loop spans 12 amino acids. Germline values: CDR1 MNHNS, CDR2 SASEGT. The V end lost 5 bases, the J end lost 5 bases, and 9 bases lay between the germline ends. This CDR3 reads CASSPQGYGYTF. The CDR3, as DNA: TGTGCCAGCAGTCCACAGGGTTATGGCTACACCTTC.

The chain has TRBV7-2 and TRBJ1-1; 7 bases map to TRBD1. There are 15 residues in the CDR3. V trimming: 5 bases; J trimming: 1 base; junction bases outside the gene matches: 7. Germline assignment: CDR1 SGHTA and CDR2 FQGNSA. This CDR3 is CASSPGQNPNTEAFF. The DNA of the CDR3 is TGTGCCAGCAGCCCGGGACAGAACCCGAACACTGAAGCTTTCTTT.

This chain connects TRBV6-1 to TRBJ2-3; D not resolved. V was clipped by 2 bases and J by 5 bases, with 8 bases between them. There are 13 residues in the CDR3. Germline V gene sequence: CDR1 MNHNS, CDR2 SASEGT. The CDR3 loop reads CASSETLVDTQYF. Written as DNA, the CDR3 is TGTGCCAGCAGTGAAACCCTAGTAGATACGCAGTATTTT.

CDR3 sequence reads: CASSLEIAGLSPLHF. CDR3 nucleotide sequence: TGTGCCAGCAGCTTGGAGATCGCTGGCCTTTCACCCCTCCACTTT. The chain carries TRBV5-8 and TRBJ1-6, with D hard to call. Germline V gives CDR1 SGHTS, CDR2 YDEGEE. Between the trimmed V and J ends, which lost 0 bases and 9 bases, there was a span of 13 bases. The length of the CDR3 is 15 residues.

The chain employs TRBV6-5 and TRBJ2-2; perhaps D is TRBD1 or TRBD2 (5 bases each). Germline V CDR1 and CDR2: MNHEY, SVGAGI. The germline V and J ends were trimmed by 5 bases and 7 bases, with 11 bases remaining between them. This CDR3 is built from 13 residues. The DNA of the CDR3 is TGTGCCAGCAGTGAACAGAGGGGCGGGGAGCTGTTTTTT. Protein: CASSEQRGGELFF.

The genes are TRBV28 and TRBJ1-2, with TRBD1 matching 9 bases. Germline V lookup: CDR1 MDHEN, CDR2 SYDVKM. The CDR3 is made up of 16 amino acids. J was trimmed by 8 bases and V by 5 bases; bases with no gene match: 15. The CDR3 here is CASSAGQGLKKRGYTF. The CDR3, as DNA: TGTGCCAGCAGTGCGGGACAGGGTCTAAAGAAAAGGGGCTACACCTTC.

The chain combines TRBV9 with TRBJ2-1, with a tentative D call TRBD2 (6 bases). The V and J ends lost 5 bases and 6 bases respectively, with 24 bases between them. Germline CDR1 and CDR2: SGDLS and YYNGEE. CDR3 length: 17 residues. The CDR3: CASSVEVGGTLGNEQFF. For the CDR3, the DNA is TGTGCCAGCAGTGTGGAGGTCGGGGGTACCCTCGGCAATGAGCAGTTCTTC.

V usage is TRBV5-1 and J usage is TRBJ2-7, with 8 bases that match TRBD2. J lost 2 bases, V lost 4 bases, and 5 bases had no gene match. Germline V gives CDR1 SGHRS, CDR2 YFSETQ. This CDR3 has 14 amino acids. CDR3 DNA sequence: TGCGCCAGCAGCCCGCGGGGGGCAGCCTACGAGCAGTACTTC. Amino acids: CASSPRGAAYEQYF.